The 20 T cell receptor beta chains below were found in one sample sequenced in a study of cytomegalovirus exposure and HLA in healthy donors. Libraries were prepared by immunoSEQ multiplex PCR; TCRdb keeps only in-frame clonotypes and omits some of them. The sample holds approximately 160,000 clones, roughly nine tenths seen once. The sample consisted of PBMCs. These receptors came from a woman younger than 45 in good health and CMV-seronegative.

The chain links TRBV5-1 to TRBJ1-1; perhaps TRBD1 as D (6 bases). Germline V lookup: CDR1 SGHRS, CDR2 YFSETQ. Trimming shortened V by 0 bases and J by 0 bases, and 18 bases separated the two germline ends. There are 18 residues in the CDR3. The CDR3 bases are TGCGCCAGCAGCTTGGTCGGACAGCACATTAGCCTGAACACTGAAGCTTTCTTT. It encodes CASSLVGQHISLNTEAFF.

V is TRBV7-2 and J is TRBJ1-1; D ambiguous. Trimming removed 3 bases at V and 3 bases at J, with 8 bases between. The CDR3 has 13 amino acids. The germline V gene has CDR1 SGHTA and CDR2 FQGNSA. CDR3 sequence: CASSFNTDTEAFF. The CDR3 DNA reads TGTGCCAGCAGCTTTAATACCGACACTGAAGCTTTCTTT.

The rearrangement joins TRBV30 to TRBJ2-1; 8 nucleotides agree with TRBD2. CDR3 size: 14 residues. After removal of 0 bases from V and 10 bases from J, the junction contained 8 bases not matched to a gene. Germline CDR1 is GTSNPN and CDR2 is SVGIG (reference sequence). CDR3: CAWSVTSGGAEQFF. The CDR3, as DNA: TGTGCCTGGAGTGTAACTAGCGGAGGCGCCGAGCAGTTCTTC.

This sequence joins TRBV4-3 and TRBJ2-7, with 9 bases matching TRBD1. The J segment lost 5 bases and the V segment lost 5 bases, leaving 10 bases of the junction unmatched. This CDR3 comprises 15 residues. Per germline, CDR1 LGHNA and CDR2 YSLEER. The CDR3 region is CASSSRDRATDEQYF. DNA for the CDR3: TGCGCCAGCAGCTCCCGGGACAGGGCAACAGACGAGCAGTACTTC.

The chain is built from TRBV18 and TRBJ1-2, with no clear D. The CDR3 totals 15 residues. Trimming cost V 1 base and J 7 bases, with 16 bases left between them. Germline V gene data show CDR1 as KGHSH and CDR2 as LQKENI. The CDR3 reads CASSPLLWASGGYTF. CDR3 coding DNA: TGTGCCAGCTCACCACTGCTCTGGGCTTCAGGTGGCTACACCTTC.

The chain employs TRBV27 and TRBJ2-6; possible D gene TRBD1, 6 bases. Trimming stripped 6 bases from V and 2 bases from J, with 11 bases between. Germline CDR1 MNHEY, CDR2 SMNVEV (reference sequence). The CDR3 extends over 15 amino acids. The CDR3 sequence: CASSRDRTGANVLTF. CDR3 sequence (DNA): TGTGCCAGCAGCCGCGACAGGACTGGGGCCAACGTCCTGACTTTC. The full variable domain, its missing parts supplied by reference TRBV27 and TRBJ2-6, is EAQVTQNPRYLITVTGKKLTVTCSQNMNHEYMSWYRQDPGLGLRQIYYSMNVEVTDKGDVPEGYKVSRKEKRNFPLILESPSPNQTSLYFCASSRDRTGANVLTFGAGSRLTVL.

The chain combines TRBV6-6 with TRBJ2-5; D ambiguous. The CDR3 loop spans 14 amino acids. V was pared by 2 bases and J by 0 bases, with 7 bases between. Germline CDR1 reads MNHNY; CDR2 reads SVGAGI (reference sequence). Here the CDR3 reads CASSYRSYQETQYF. CDR3 DNA sequence: TGTGCCAGCAGTTACCGGTCGTACCAAGAGACCCAGTACTTC.

The J gene is TRBJ1-1, the V gene TRBV7-9; D possibly corresponds to TRBD1 (5 bases). V was trimmed by 2 bases and J by 0 bases, leaving 13 bases between them. CDR3 length: 16 residues. Germline CDR1 SEHNR, CDR2 FQNEAQ (reference sequence). CDR3 coding DNA: TGTGCCAGCAGCTTACTGGTGGGGGGAATGAACACTGAAGCTTTCTTT. Amino acids: CASSLLVGGMNTEAFF.

In this sample, this clone turned up once. This chain connects TRBV5-4 to TRBJ2-5; D unclear. The CDR3 contains 12 residues. CDR1 and CDR2 (germline): SGHNT, YYREEE (reference sequence). V lost 1 base to trimming and J lost 4 bases, with 5 bases between them. CDR3 region: CASSLRPETQYF. Here the CDR3 DNA reads TGTGCCAGCAGCTTGCGCCCAGAGACCCAGTACTTC.

The chain carries TRBV5-6 and TRBJ2-7, with 9 bases lining up with TRBD1. Unmatched junction bases numbered 6, after V lost 3 bases and J lost 5 bases. The CDR3 totals 14 residues. Germline CDR1 SGHDT, CDR2 YYEEEE. In DNA form, the CDR3 reads TGTGCCAGCAGCTCCGGGACAGGGTGGGACGAGCAGTACTTC. Translating it yields CASSSGTGWDEQYF. The variable domain in full, with the rest retrieved from reference TRBV5-6 and TRBJ2-7, is DAGVTQSPTHLIKTRGQQVTLRCSPKSGHDTVSWYQQALGQGPQFIFQYYEEEERQRGNFPDRFSGHQFPNYSSELNVNALLLGDSALYLCASSSGTGWDEQYFGPGTRLTVT.

This rearrangement joins TRBV4-1 to TRBJ2-7; 9 nucleotides line up with TRBD2. V lost 1 base to trimming and J lost 2 bases; unmatched junction nucleotides: 6. Looked up from germline, CDR1 is MGHRA and CDR2 is YSYEKL. CDR3 size: 16 residues. CDR3 DNA: TGCGCCAGCAGCCAAGGCGGCCTAGCGGGGACCTACGAGCAGTACTTC. Amino acids: CASSQGGLAGTYEQYF.

This clone was recorded once. The chain combines TRBV27 with TRBJ1-2, with TRBD1 matching over 7 bases. There are 17 residues in the CDR3. Germline trimming cut 6 bases from V and 2 bases from J; bases unmatched to any gene: 15. Germline CDR1 reads MNHEY; CDR2 reads SMNVEV (reference sequence). DNA for the CDR3: TGTGCCAGCAGCTTTCTCTCTGGGACAGAATCCAACTATGGCTACACCTTC. This encodes CASSFLSGTESNYGYTF.

This clone was observed a handful of times. The chain carries TRBV12-5 and TRBJ1-2; D is unclear. V was cut by 7 bases and J by 3 bases, with 15 bases left in between. The CDR3 has 14 residues. Germline CDR1 is LGHNT and CDR2 is FRNRAP. The CDR3 nucleotides are TGTGCTAGTGCCCAGATGCCGGCCTACTATGGCTACACCTTC. Amino acids: CASAQMPAYYGYTF.

The chain has TRBV30 and TRBJ2-7; 8 nucleotides agree with TRBD1. The germline V gene has CDR1 GTSNPN and CDR2 SVGIG (reference sequence). With 4 bases clipped from V and 0 bases from J, the junction kept 5 bases outside the gene matches. This CDR3 is built from 14 residues. CDR3 DNA sequence: TGTGCCTGGAACAGACAGGGGAGCTCCTACGAGCAGTACTTC. It is translated as CAWNRQGSSYEQYF.

The chain is built from TRBV6-5 and TRBJ1-1; 7 nucleotides match TRBD1. Germline V gives CDR1 MNHEY, CDR2 SVGAGI. The CDR3 has 14 residues. Unmatched junction bases numbered 8, after V lost 5 bases and J lost 5 bases. The CDR3 DNA is TGTGCCAGCAGTACGGACAGGCCCTCGACTGAAGCTTTCTTT. Translated, it gives CASSTDRPSTEAFF.

The V gene is TRBV6-6, the J gene TRBJ2-2; D not resolved. With 2 bases removed from V and 6 bases from J, the gap between germline ends came to 4 bases. The CDR3 contains 12 residues. Per germline, CDR1 MNHNY and CDR2 SVGAGI (reference sequence). CDR3 amino acids: CASSYGAGELFF. The CDR3, as DNA: TGTGCCAGCAGTTACGGGGCCGGGGAGCTGTTTTTT.

The chain uses TRBV5-4 and TRBJ1-2; D is unresolved. Germline CDR1 is SGHNT and CDR2 is YYREEE (reference sequence). This CDR3 is built from 14 residues. Deletions cut 0 bases from V and 0 bases from J, with 6 bases between. CDR3 region: CASSLDGPNYGYTF. The CDR3 nucleotides are TGTGCCAGCAGCTTGGACGGACCTAACTATGGCTACACCTTC. Filled out from reference TRBV5-4 and TRBJ1-2, the complete variable domain reads ETGVTQSPTHLIKTRGQQVTLRCSSQSGHNTVSWYQQALGQGPQFIFQYYREEENGRGNFPPRFSGLQFPNYSSELNVNALELDDSALYLCASSLDGPNYGYTFGSGTRLTVV.

The rearrangement uses TRBV7-6 and TRBJ1-1; D possibly corresponds to TRBD1 (6 bases). Trimming took off 5 bases at V and 0 bases at J, with 16 bases between the two ends. The germline gives CDR1 SGHVS, CDR2 FNYEAQ. The CDR3 runs 16 residues. CDR3 in amino acids: CASSTIPTGMNTEAFF. Here the CDR3 DNA reads TGTGCCAGCAGCACTATTCCTACAGGGATGAACACTGAAGCTTTCTTT.

This clone was seen ten or more times. This sequence joins TRBV9 and TRBJ1-4; 9 nucleotides align to TRBD1. The CDR3 loop spans 16 amino acids. V lost 2 bases to trimming and J lost 8 bases; unmatched junction nucleotides: 10. Looked up from germline, CDR1 is SGDLS and CDR2 is YYNGEE. The DNA for the CDR3 is TGTGCCAGCAGCGTGGCGACCGGGACAGGGATCGAAAAACTGTTTTTT. This codes for CASSVATGTGIEKLFF.

The gene calls are TRBV5-6 and TRBJ2-7; D unresolved. V was cut by 5 bases and J by 4 bases, with 19 bases left in between. Germline V lookup: CDR1 SGHDT, CDR2 YYEEEE. This CDR3 is built from 15 residues. The CDR3 DNA reads TGTGCCAGCAGGCGTTCGGGCTTGTCGTCTTACGAGCAGTACTTC. This gives the protein CASRRSGLSSYEQYF.